The rows below give T cell receptor beta chains drawn from one sample of a study of early T cells in non-severe SARS-CoV-2 infection. From the 5' RACE reads, TCRdb called clonotypes with MiXCR, one entry per CDR3 protein. The data contain 80,000 to 95,000 distinct CDR3 sequences, about 15% of them singletons. The sample here was whole blood, taken at baseline. The receptors were sampled from an adult who was a healthcare worker with PCR-confirmed SARS-CoV-2 infection or an uninfected control (not recorded which). CDR3s include the opening cysteine and the closing phenylalanine or tryptophan. D genes are given only for firm matches. A clone size is listed for some rows: how often the clone was seen (once, few, many), or a class if it is expanded.

J gene	V gene	clone size	CDR3 length	D gene	CDR3 protein	CDR3 DNA
TRBJ2-2	TRBV7-2	NA	13	NA	CASSFKGTGELFF	TGTGCCAGCAGCTTCAAGGGTACCGGGGAGCTGTTTTTT
TRBJ2-1	TRBV21-1	NA	21	NA	CASNQANGGTSGTLTYNEQFF	TGTGCCAGCAACCAGGCGAACGGAGGGACTAGCGGGACGCTCACTTACAATGAGCAGTTCTTC
TRBJ2-7	TRBV20-1	many	13	NA	CSASLSRIYEQYF	TGCAGTGCTAGCCTTAGTCGGATCTACGAGCAGTACTTC
TRBJ2-3	TRBV28	NA	17	NA	CASSEPQWTASTDTQYF	TGTGCCAGCAGTGAACCCCAATGGACGGCTAGCACAGATACGCAGTATTTT
TRBJ2-5	TRBV12-3/TRBV12-4	NA	15	TRBD1	CASSPGQGSKETQYF	TGTGCCAGCAGTCCGGGACAGGGCTCTAAAGAGACCCAGTACTTC
TRBJ1-1	TRBV20-1	NA	11	NA	CSAKRGLEAFF	TGCAGTGCAAAGCGGGGGTTGGAAGCTTTCTTT
TRBJ2-7	TRBV27	few	14	TRBD1	CASGKDRNSYEQYF	TGTGCCAGCGGAAAGGACAGGAACTCCTACGAGCAGTACTTC
TRBJ2-3	TRBV24-1	few	14	NA	CATSPGSRTDTQYF	TGTGCCACCAGTCCGGGTAGTCGCACAGATACGCAGTATTTT
TRBJ2-1	TRBV7-6	few	16	NA	CASSLAPRGSSSEQFF	TGTGCCAGCAGCTTGGCACCCCGGGGAAGTAGTAGTGAGCAGTTCTTC
TRBJ2-5	TRBV5-1	few	16	TRBD2	CASSATSGLYQETQYF	TGCGCCAGCAGCGCGACTAGCGGGCTCTACCAAGAGACCCAGTACTTC
TRBJ2-7	TRBV25-1	few	14	NA	CASSPTGFSYEQYF	TGTGCCAGCAGTCCAACGGGGTTCTCCTACGAGCAGTACTTC
TRBJ1-2	TRBV9	few	13	NA	CASSVRSGSGYTF	TGTGCCAGCAGCGTAAGGTCAGGCTCCGGCTACACCTTC
TRBJ1-5	TRBV28	NA	17	TRBD1	CASRDGDSNYSNQPQHF	TGTGCCAGCAGAGACGGGGACAGTAATTATAGCAATCAGCCCCAGCATTTT
TRBJ2-7	TRBV27	few	15	NA	CASSLASPTSYEQYF	TGTGCCAGCAGTTTGGCGTCCCCTACCTCCTACGAGCAGTACTTC
TRBJ1-2	TRBV28	NA	14	NA	CASSSRNLKMGYTF	TGTGCCAGCAGTTCGAGGAACTTAAAAATGGGCTACACCTTC
TRBJ2-3	TRBV20-1	few	15	NA	CSASTSKQGTDTQYF	TGCAGTGCGTCGACTTCAAAACAGGGAACAGATACGCAGTATTTT
TRBJ2-1	TRBV7-9	NA	15	TRBD2	CASSPKGLADNEQFF	TGTGCCAGCAGCCCAAAGGGACTAGCGGACAATGAGCAGTTCTTC
TRBJ2-3	TRBV7-9	NA	14	NA	CASAREQGTDTQYF	TGTGCCAGCGCACGGGAGCAGGGGACAGATACGCAGTATTTT
TRBJ2-2	TRBV7-2	many	14	NA	CASSWDGHTGELFF	TGTGCCAGCAGCTGGGACGGCCACACCGGGGAGCTGTTTTTT
TRBJ1-6	TRBV28	NA	13	NA	CASSLGENSPLHF	TGTGCCAGCAGTTTAGGGGAAAATTCACCCCTCCACTTT
TRBJ1-2	TRBV2	NA	15	TRBD1	CASSVTGGRDYGYTF	TGTGCCAGCAGTGTTACAGGGGGACGAGACTATGGCTACACCTTC
TRBJ1-1	TRBV27	few	13	NA	CASKYRDFSEAFF	TGTGCCAGCAAATACAGGGATTTCTCTGAAGCTTTCTTT
TRBJ2-7	TRBV25-1	NA	13	NA	CASSEYGQLEQYF	TGTGCCAGCAGTGAATATGGGCAGCTCGAGCAGTACTTC
TRBJ2-1	TRBV20-1	few	13	TRBD2	CSARTSGRNEQFF	TGCAGTGCTCGGACTAGCGGGAGAAATGAGCAGTTCTTC
TRBJ2-7	TRBV18	NA	14	NA	CASSPAVSSYEQYF	TGTGCCAGCTCCCCGGCGGTTAGCTCCTACGAGCAGTACTTC
TRBJ2-1	TRBV7-6	few	16	NA	CASSLALGGAGNEQFF	TGTGCCAGCAGCTTAGCGCTGGGGGGCGCGGGTAATGAGCAGTTCTTC
TRBJ2-2	TRBV11-3	NA	16	NA	CASRRSGLENTGELFF	TGTGCCAGCAGAAGATCGGGCCTTGAGAACACCGGGGAGCTGTTTTTT
TRBJ2-1	TRBV6-2/TRBV6-3	few	13	NA	CASSPFFPEGQFF	TGTGCCAGCAGCCCCTTCTTCCCCGAGGGGCAGTTCTTC
TRBJ2-2	TRBV7-9	NA	15	NA	CASSLPLGADGELFF	TGTGCCAGCAGCCTCCCCCTGGGGGCCGACGGGGAGCTGTTTTTT
TRBJ2-7	TRBV18	many	16	NA	CASSPPASGPLNEQYF	TGTGCCAGCTCACCACCAGCATCGGGACCCCTCAACGAGCAGTACTTC
TRBJ2-1	TRBV5-1	few	14	TRBD2	CASSLAAGVNEQFF	TGCGCCAGCAGCTTGGCAGCGGGAGTTAATGAGCAGTTCTTC
TRBJ2-7	TRBV20-1	many	13	NA	CSASRLASAEQYF	TGCAGTGCTAGCCGTCTCGCTAGCGCCGAGCAGTACTTC
TRBJ2-1	TRBV15	NA	15	TRBD2	CATSSARLAGREQFF	TGTGCCACCAGCAGCGCACGACTAGCGGGGAGGGAGCAGTTCTTC